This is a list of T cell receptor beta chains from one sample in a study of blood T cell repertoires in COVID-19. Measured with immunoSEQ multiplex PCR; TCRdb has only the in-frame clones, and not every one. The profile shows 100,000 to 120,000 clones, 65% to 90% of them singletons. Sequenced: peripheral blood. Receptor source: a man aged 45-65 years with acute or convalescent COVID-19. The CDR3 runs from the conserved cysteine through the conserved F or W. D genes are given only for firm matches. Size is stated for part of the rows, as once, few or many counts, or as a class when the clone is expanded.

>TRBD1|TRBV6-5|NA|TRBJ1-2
TGTGCCAGCAGTTACCCTGACAGGGGGGGCTATGGCTACACCTTC
CASSYPDRGGYGYTF
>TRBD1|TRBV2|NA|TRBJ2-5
TGTGCCAGCAGTGGACAGGGATGGGAGACCCAGTACTTC
CASSGQGWETQYF
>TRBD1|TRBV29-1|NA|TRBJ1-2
TGCAGCGTTGGAGGAGCGGATCGACAGGGGGCCGGCTACACCTTC
CSVGGADRQGAGYTF
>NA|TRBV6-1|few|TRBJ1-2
TGTGCCAGCAGTGAAGCGCCGAGGCCGAACTATGGCTACACCTTC
CASSEAPRPNYGYTF
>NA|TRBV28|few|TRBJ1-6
TGTGCCAGCAGTTTGAGTTGGCGGCCCAGCTCCTATAATTCACCCCTCCACTTT
CASSLSWRPSSYNSPLHF
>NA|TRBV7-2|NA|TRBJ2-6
TGTGCCAGCAGGAGGGCAGAATTCTCTGGGGCCAACGTCCTGACTTTC
CASRRAEFSGANVLTF
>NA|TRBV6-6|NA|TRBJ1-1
TGTGCCAGCAGGAAACAGACAGGTGAAGCTTTCTTT
CASRKQTGEAFF
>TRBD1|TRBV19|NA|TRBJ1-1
TGTGCCAGTAGTGTCTCAGGGACAGGGTACACTGAAGCTTTCTTT
CASSVSGTGYTEAFF
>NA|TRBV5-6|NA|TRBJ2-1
TGTGCCAGCAGCGCCAGACAGATTCGAGAGCAGTTCTTC
CASSARQIREQFF
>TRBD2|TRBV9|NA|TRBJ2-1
TGTGCCAGCGGAGCCGGGACTACCTACAATGAGCAGTTCTTC
CASGAGTTYNEQFF
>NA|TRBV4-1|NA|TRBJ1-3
TGCGCCAGCAGCCAAGTGGGGGGAGGGCTCTTGGGGTACAGCCTTGGAAACACCATATATTTT
CASSQVGGGLLGYSLGNTIYF
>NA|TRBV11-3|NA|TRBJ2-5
TGTGCCAGCAGCTTAGATCGGGAAGGGACCCAGTACTTC
CASSLDREGTQYF
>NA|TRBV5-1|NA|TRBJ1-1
TGCGCCAGCAGCTCATCTGACCCTCGGGACACTGAAGCTTTCTTT
CASSSSDPRDTEAFF
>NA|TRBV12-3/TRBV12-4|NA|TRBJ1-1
TGTGCCAGCAGTTTACAGATGAACACTGAAGCTTTCTTT
CASSLQMNTEAFF
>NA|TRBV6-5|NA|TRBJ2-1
TGTGCCAGCAGTTACTTCAAAACTCGGGACAATGAGCAGTTCTTC
CASSYFKTRDNEQFF
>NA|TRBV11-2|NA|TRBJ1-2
TGTGCCAGCAGCTCAAACTATGGCTACACCTTC
CASSSNYGYTF
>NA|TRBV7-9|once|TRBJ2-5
TGTGCCAGCGGGGCAGCTGGGGAGACCCAGTACTTC
CASGAAGETQYF
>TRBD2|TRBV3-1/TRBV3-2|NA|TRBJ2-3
TGTGCCAGCAGCCAAGACCGACTAGCGGTCACAGATACGCAGTATTTT
CASSQDRLAVTDTQYF
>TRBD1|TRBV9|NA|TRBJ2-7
TGTGCCAGCAGCCAAGGGGTCAGGGCAGGGGGTTACGAGCAGTACTTC
CASSQGVRAGGYEQYF
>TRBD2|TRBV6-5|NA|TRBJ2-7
TGTGCCAGCACAAGCGGGGGGACCTACGAGCAGTACTTC
CASTSGGTYEQYF
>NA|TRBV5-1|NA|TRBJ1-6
TGCGCCAGCAGCTTCGAAGGGGCCTTCTCCCCGGCTAATTCACCCCTCCACTTT
CASSFEGAFSPANSPLHF
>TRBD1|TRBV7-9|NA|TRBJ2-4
TGTGCCAGCAGCCCGTGGGACAGGGGGAACATTCAGTACTTC
CASSPWDRGNIQYF
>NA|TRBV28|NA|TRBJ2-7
TGTGCCAGCAGCGAAGGTGCCACACGCACGGGGTACTTC
CASSEGATRTGYF
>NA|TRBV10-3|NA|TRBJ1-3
TGTGCCATCAGTGAGTCGTCTGGGGCCGGAAACACCATATATTTT
CAISESSGAGNTIYF
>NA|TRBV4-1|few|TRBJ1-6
TGCGCCAGCAGCCAAGATCAGGTAACAGGGCCAACTTCACCCCTCCACTTT
CASSQDQVTGPTSPLHF
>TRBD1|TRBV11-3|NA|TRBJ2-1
TGTGCCAGCAGCTTTGAACATGCAGGGGGCGCGGGTAATGAGCAGTTCTTC
CASSFEHAGGAGNEQFF
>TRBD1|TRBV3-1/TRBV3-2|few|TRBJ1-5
TGTGCCAGCAGCCACGGACAGGGAGTACAGCCCCAGCATTTT
CASSHGQGVQPQHF
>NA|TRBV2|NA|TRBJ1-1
TGTGCCAGCAGGAAGGGGAGGACTGAGAGCGCTGAAGCTTTCTTT
CASRKGRTESAEAFF